These T cell receptor beta chains were read from a single sample in a study of T cell clones after liver transplantation. Sequencing was performed with immunoSEQ multiplex PCR; in TCRdb, only in-frame clones are kept and a portion is missing. In the table there are some 6,100 clones, 70% to 80% of which are singletons. The starting material was CD8+ T cells from blood, obtained 24 months after liver transplant. These receptors all stem from a human patient who received a liver transplant. Among the T cells, some may be from the graft donor. Both conserved end residues are part of each CDR3. D genes are given only for firm matches. Part of the rows lack a size; the others show once, few, many or a class for expanded clones.

CASSQKRGAIEQYF TGCGCCAGCAGCCAGAAGCGGGGGGCCATCGAGCAGTACTTC TRBJ2-7 TRBV4-1 . TRBD2
CASSLVETVYEQYF TGTGCCAGCAGCTTAGTTGAGACCGTCTACGAGCAGTACTTC TRBJ2-7 TRBV7-2 . .
CASSSQGYQETQYF TGTGCCAGCAGTTCACAGGGTTACCAAGAGACCCAGTACTTC TRBJ2-5 TRBV27 . .
CASTSAPRRVDEQFF TGTGCCAGCACGTCAGCGCCGAGACGAGTCGATGAGCAGTTCTTC TRBJ2-1 TRBV27 . .
CASILTAGGNEAFF TGTGCCAGTATCTTAACTGCGGGGGGAAATGAAGCTTTCTTT TRBJ1-1 TRBV19 large .
CASSQGQGTYEQYF TGTGCCAGCAGCCAGGGACAGGGGACCTACGAGCAGTACTTC TRBJ2-7 TRBV9 . TRBD1
CASTLGWGQGNEQYF TGTGCCAGCACCCTAGGGTGGGGACAGGGAAACGAGCAGTACTTC TRBJ2-7 TRBV28 . TRBD1
CASSNFRRYNEKLFF TGTGCCAGTAGTAATTTCAGGAGATATAATGAAAAACTGTTTTTT TRBJ1-4 TRBV19 . .
CASSLVYGDTEAFF TGTGCCAGCAGCTTAGTTTATGGGGACACTGAAGCTTTCTTT TRBJ1-1 TRBV7-9 . .
CASSPDGGTEAFF TGTGCCAGCTCACCGGACGGAGGCACTGAAGCTTTCTTT TRBJ1-1 TRBV18 . .
CASSPAGRGEKLFF TGTGCCAGCAGTCCGGCAGGGCGAGGTGAAAAACTGTTTTTT TRBJ1-4 TRBV28 once .